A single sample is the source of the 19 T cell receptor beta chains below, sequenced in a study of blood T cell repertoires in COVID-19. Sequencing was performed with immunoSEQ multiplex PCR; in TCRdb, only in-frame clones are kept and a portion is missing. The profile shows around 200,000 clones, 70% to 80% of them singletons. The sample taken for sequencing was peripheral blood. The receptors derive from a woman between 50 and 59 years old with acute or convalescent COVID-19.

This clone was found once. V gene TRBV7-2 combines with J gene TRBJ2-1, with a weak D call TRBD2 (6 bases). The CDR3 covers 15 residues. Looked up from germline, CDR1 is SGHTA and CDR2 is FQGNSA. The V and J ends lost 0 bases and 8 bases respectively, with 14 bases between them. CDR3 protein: CASSLAALARDEQFF. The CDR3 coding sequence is TGTGCCAGCAGCTTAGCGGCGCTAGCGAGGGATGAGCAGTTCTTC. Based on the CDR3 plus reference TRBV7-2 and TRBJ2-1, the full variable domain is GAGVSQSPSNKVTEKGKDVELRCDPISGHTALYWYRQSLGQGLEFLIYFQGNSAPDKSGLPSDRFSAERTGGSVSTLTIQRTQQEDSAVYLCASSLAALARDEQFFGPGTRLTVL.

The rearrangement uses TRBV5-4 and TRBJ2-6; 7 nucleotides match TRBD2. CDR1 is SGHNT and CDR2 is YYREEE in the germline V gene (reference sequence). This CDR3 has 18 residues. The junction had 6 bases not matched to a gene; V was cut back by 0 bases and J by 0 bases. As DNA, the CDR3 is TGTGCCAGCAGCTTGGGGCAGCGGGGATTCTCTGGGGCCAACGTCCTGACTTTC. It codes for CASSLGQRGFSGANVLTF. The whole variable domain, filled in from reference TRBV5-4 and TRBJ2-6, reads ETGVTQSPTHLIKTRGQQVTLRCSSQSGHNTVSWYQQALGQGPQFIFQYYREEENGRGNFPPRFSGLQFPNYSSELNVNALELDDSALYLCASSLGQRGFSGANVLTFGAGSRLTVL.

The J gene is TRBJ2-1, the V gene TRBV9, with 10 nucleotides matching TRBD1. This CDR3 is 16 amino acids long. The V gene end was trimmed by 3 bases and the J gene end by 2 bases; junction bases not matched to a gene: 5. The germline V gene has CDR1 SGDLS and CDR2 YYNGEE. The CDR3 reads CASSAVGTGAYNEQFF. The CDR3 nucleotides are TGTGCCAGCAGCGCCGTAGGGACAGGGGCCTACAATGAGCAGTTCTTC.

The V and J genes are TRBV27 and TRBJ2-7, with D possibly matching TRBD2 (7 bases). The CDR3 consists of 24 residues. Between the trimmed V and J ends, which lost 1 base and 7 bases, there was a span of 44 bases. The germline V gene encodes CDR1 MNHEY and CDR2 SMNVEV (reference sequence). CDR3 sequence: CASSLLRAGVKGRPLLRGTTEQYF. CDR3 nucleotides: TGTGCCAGCAGTTTATTGAGGGCAGGGGTAAAAGGTCGGCCATTACTAAGAGGGACTACGGAGCAGTACTTC.

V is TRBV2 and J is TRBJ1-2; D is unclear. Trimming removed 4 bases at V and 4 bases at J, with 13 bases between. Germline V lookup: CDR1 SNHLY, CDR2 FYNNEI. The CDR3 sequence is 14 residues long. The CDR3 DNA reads TGTGCCAGCAGTGTAAAAGCGCGGGGCTATGGCTACACCTTC. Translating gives CASSVKARGYGYTF. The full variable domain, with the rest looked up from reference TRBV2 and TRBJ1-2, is EPEVTQTPSHQVTQMGQEVILRCVPISNHLYFYWYRQILGQKVEFLVSFYNNEISEKSEIFDDQFSVERPDGSNFTLKIRSTKLEDSAMYFCASSVKARGYGYTFGSGTRLTVV.

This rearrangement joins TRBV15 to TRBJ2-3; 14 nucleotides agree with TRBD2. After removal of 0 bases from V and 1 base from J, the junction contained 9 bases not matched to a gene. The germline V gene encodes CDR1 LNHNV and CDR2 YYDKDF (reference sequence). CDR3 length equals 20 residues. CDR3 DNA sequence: TGTGCCACCAGCAGAGACCTACCCCCGGGACTAGCGGGGGGCACAGATACGCAGTATTTT. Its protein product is CATSRDLPPGLAGGTDTQYF.

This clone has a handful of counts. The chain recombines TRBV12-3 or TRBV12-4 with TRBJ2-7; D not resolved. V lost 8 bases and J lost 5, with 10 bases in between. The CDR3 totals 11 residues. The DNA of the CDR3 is TGTGCCAGCGCGGCTTTCAACGAGCAGTACTTC. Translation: CASAAFNEQYF.

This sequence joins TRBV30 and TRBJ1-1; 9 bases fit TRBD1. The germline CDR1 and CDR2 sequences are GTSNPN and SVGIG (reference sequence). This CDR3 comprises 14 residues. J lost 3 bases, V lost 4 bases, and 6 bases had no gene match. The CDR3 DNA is TGTGCCTGGAAAAACAGGGGGCGGTACACTGAAGCTTTCTTT. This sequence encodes CAWKNRGRYTEAFF. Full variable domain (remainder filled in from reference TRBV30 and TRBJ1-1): SQTIHQWPATLVQPVGSPLSLECTVEGTSNPNLYWYRQAAGRGLQLLFYSVGIGQISSEVPQNLSASRPQDRQFILSSKKLLLSDSGFYLCAWKNRGRYTEAFFGQGTRLTVV.

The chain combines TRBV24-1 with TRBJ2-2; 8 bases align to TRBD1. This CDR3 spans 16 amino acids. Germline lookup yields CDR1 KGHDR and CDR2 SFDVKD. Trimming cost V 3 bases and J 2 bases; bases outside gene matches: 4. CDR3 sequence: CATSDTGQVNTGELFF. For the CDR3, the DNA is TGTGCCACCAGTGATACGGGACAGGTAAACACCGGGGAGCTGTTTTTT.

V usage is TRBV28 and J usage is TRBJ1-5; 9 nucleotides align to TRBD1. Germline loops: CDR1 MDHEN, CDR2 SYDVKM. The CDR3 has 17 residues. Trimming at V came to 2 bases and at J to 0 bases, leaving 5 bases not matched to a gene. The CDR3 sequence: CASSLGTGIRSNQPQHF. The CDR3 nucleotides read TGTGCCAGCAGTTTAGGGACAGGGATTCGTAGCAATCAGCCCCAGCATTTT.

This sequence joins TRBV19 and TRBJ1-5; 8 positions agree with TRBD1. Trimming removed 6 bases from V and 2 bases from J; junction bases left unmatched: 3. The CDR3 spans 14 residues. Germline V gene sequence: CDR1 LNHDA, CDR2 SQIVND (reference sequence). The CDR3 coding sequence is TGTGCCAGTAGATCACAGGGGGGCAATCAGCCCCAGCATTTT. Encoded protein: CASRSQGGNQPQHF. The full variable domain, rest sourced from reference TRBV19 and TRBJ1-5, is DGGITQSPKYLFRKEGQNVTLSCEQNLNHDAMYWYRQDPGQGLRLIYYSQIVNDFQKGDIAEGYSVSREKKESFPLTVTSAQKNPTAFYLCASRSQGGNQPQHFGDGTRLSIL.

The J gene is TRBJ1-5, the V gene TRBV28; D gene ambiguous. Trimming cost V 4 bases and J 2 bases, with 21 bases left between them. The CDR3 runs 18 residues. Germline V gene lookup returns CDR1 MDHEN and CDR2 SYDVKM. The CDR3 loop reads CASSSHLRAGRGNQPQHF. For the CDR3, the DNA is TGTGCCAGCAGTTCCCACCTTCGGGCGGGTCGGGGCAATCAGCCCCAGCATTTT.

In nucleotides, the CDR3 is TGCGCCAGCAGCCTCAAGCGGGAGGATGATACGCAGTATTTT. Its protein product is CASSLKREDDTQYF. The V and J genes are TRBV4-1 and TRBJ2-3; 9 bases line up with TRBD2. The CDR3 has 14 amino acids. The V and J ends lost 4 bases and 6 bases, in that order; junction bases with no gene match: 5. CDR1 MGHRA and CDR2 YSYEKL come from the germline V gene.

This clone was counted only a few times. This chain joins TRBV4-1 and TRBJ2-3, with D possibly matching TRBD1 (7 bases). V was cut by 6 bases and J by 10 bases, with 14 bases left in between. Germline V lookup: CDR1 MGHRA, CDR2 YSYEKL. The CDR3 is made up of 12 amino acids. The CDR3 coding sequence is TGCGCCAGCAGTTCAGACAGGGAGGCGCAGTATTTT. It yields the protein CASSSDREAQYF.

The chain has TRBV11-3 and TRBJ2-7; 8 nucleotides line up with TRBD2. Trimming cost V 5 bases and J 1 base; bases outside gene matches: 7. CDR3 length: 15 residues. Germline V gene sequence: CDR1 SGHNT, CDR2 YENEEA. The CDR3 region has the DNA TGTGCCAGCAGCCCCGCCCGGGAGGGGTCCTACGAGCAGTACTTC. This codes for CASSPAREGSYEQYF.

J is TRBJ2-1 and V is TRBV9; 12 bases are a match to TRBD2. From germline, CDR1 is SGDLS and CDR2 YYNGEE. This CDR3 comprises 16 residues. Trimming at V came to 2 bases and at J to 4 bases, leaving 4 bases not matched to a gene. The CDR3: CASSVRGTSGYNEQFF. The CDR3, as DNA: TGTGCCAGCAGCGTGCGCGGGACTAGCGGGTACAATGAGCAGTTCTTC.

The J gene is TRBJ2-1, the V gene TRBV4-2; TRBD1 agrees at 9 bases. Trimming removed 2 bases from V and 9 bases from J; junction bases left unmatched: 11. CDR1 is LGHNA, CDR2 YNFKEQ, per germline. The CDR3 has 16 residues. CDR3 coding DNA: TGTGCCAGCAGCCAATTAACGGGACAGGGCCGAGGTGAGCAGTTCTTC. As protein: CASSQLTGQGRGEQFF.

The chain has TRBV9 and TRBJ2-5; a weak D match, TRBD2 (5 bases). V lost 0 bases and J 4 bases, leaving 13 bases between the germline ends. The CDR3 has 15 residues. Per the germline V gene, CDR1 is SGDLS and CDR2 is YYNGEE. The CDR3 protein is CASSVVTGIGETQYF. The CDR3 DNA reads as TGTGCCAGCAGCGTAGTAACCGGGATAGGAGAGACCCAGTACTTC.

CDR3 nucleotides: TGTGCCAGCAGTGAAAGCGGAGGGATAGGCAACGAGCAGTACTTC. This codes for CASSESGGIGNEQYF. The chain joins TRBV6-1 to TRBJ2-7; D is perhaps TRBD2 (6 bases). Trimming stripped 2 bases from V and 5 bases from J, with 16 bases between. Germline CDR1 MNHNS, CDR2 SASEGT. The CDR3 has 15 residues.